This T cell receptor beta chain was captured in a study of blood T cells in healthy people across ages. Broader study findings: Naive CD4+ cells and diversity were both higher in long-lived donors than in aged donors.

This clonotype was seen many times. Its target is unknown. The second PCR ran about 6 to 11 cycles with a sample-barcoded 5' primer and J-beta primers. Researchers report that a template-switch adaptor with 12 random nucleotides tagged each cDNA molecule. TCRdb passed the 5' RACE reads through MiXCR, listing each CDR3 protein once. Among around 870,000 distinct CDR3 sequences listed, less than 35% were seen once. The receptor's source is a woman at least 80 years old in good health. Source material: blood.

CDR3 coding DNA: TGTGCCAGCAGTTTCCCAGCGGCAGGGGGCCGAGATACGCAGTATTTT. Its translation: CASSFPAAGGRDTQYF. The chain couples TRBV6-2 or TRBV6-3 to TRBJ2-3, with TRBD1 matching over 8 bases. Germline values: CDR1 MNHEY, CDR2 SVGEGT. V lost 4 bases, J lost 5 bases, and 11 bases stayed unmatched. There are 16 residues in the CDR3.